The 27 T cell receptor beta chains below were found in one sample sequenced in a study of neurological immune-mediated disorders (dated by TCRdb to the late 2010s). The library was made by 5' RACE. The data were produced on an Illumina HiSeq 2500. The public reads were quality trimmed at Q25 with fastp and then assembled into clones with MiXCR by TCRdb, keeping productive beta chains. Here each entry gathers all rows of one CDR3 protein and keeps the most common genes and DNA. The sample profile shows about 52,000 distinct CDR3 sequences; around 4% of them were found once. The ten largest clones add up to 5.5% to 7.5% of the sample. Sequenced sample: PBMCs. Receptor source: a man in his fifties or sixties with multiple sclerosis.

This clonotype was recorded many times. The chain uses TRBV5-1 and TRBJ1-1; TRBD1 aligns across 7 bases. In germline, CDR1 is SGHRS, CDR2 YFSETQ. The CDR3 spans 15 residues. V dropped 4 bases and J dropped 1; count of bases not matched to a gene: 7. CDR3 loop: CASSRTGEANTEAFF. CDR3 sequence (DNA): TGCGCCAGCAGCCGAACAGGGGAGGCGAACACTGAAGCTTTCTTT.

This clonotype was picked up many times. V usage is TRBV20-1 and J usage is TRBJ2-3; no reliable D call. The germline V and J ends were trimmed by 3 bases and 8 bases, with 15 bases remaining between them. CDR3 length: 13 amino acids. CDR1 and CDR2 (germline): DFQATT, SNEGSKA (reference sequence). The CDR3 is CSARILIFGTQYF. Written as DNA, the CDR3 is TGCAGTGCTAGGATCCTTATTTTTGGTACGCAGTATTTT.

This clonotype occurred a few times. This rearrangement joins TRBV5-5 to TRBJ2-4; 10 nucleotides match TRBD1. From germline, CDR1 is SGHKS and CDR2 YYEKEE (reference sequence). The length of the CDR3 is 15 residues. Unmatched junction bases numbered 8, after V lost 4 bases and J lost 7 bases. CDR3 bases: TGTGCCAGCAGCCTCGACAGGGGGCGAGGGAACATTCAGTACTTC. Protein: CASSLDRGRGNIQYF. Filled out from reference TRBV5-5 and TRBJ2-4, the complete variable domain reads DAGVTQSPTHLIKTRGQQVTLRCSPISGHKSVSWYQQVLGQGPQFIFQYYEKEERGRGNFPDRFSARQFPNYSSELNVNALLLGDSALYLCASSLDRGRGNIQYFGAGTRLSVL.

The table lists this clonotype with many counts. This chain connects TRBV28 to TRBJ1-3; D might be TRBD1 (6 bases). Germline lookup yields CDR1 MDHEN and CDR2 SYDVKM. V lost 6 bases and J 0 bases, leaving 9 bases between the germline ends. The CDR3 has 14 residues. DNA for the CDR3: TGTGCCAGCAGCCGACAGGACTCTGGAAACACCATATATTTT. Translating it yields CASSRQDSGNTIYF.

This clonotype was counted at least ten times. The gene calls are TRBV5-5 and TRBJ1-3; no definite D call. The CDR3 spans 15 residues. Trimming shortened V by 0 bases and J by 4 bases, and 11 bases separated the two germline ends. Germline CDR1 is SGHKS and CDR2 is YYEKEE (reference sequence). The CDR3 coding sequence is TGTGCCAGCAGCTTGGGACCTACCGCCGGAAACACCATATATTTT. This sequence encodes CASSLGPTAGNTIYF. Full variable domain (missing parts from reference TRBV5-5 and TRBJ1-3): DAGVTQSPTHLIKTRGQQVTLRCSPISGHKSVSWYQQVLGQGPQFIFQYYEKEERGRGNFPDRFSARQFPNYSSELNVNALLLGDSALYLCASSLGPTAGNTIYFGEGSWLTVV.

This clonotype showed up many times. V and J are TRBV5-1 and TRBJ2-2; TRBD1 aligns across 10 bases. CDR1 is SGHRS and CDR2 is YFSETQ in the germline V gene. Germline trimming cut 7 bases from V and 6 bases from J; bases unmatched to any gene: 6. CDR3 length: 14 amino acids. CDR3 protein: CASVRTGGSGELFF. CDR3 sequence (DNA): TGCGCCAGCGTACGGACAGGGGGTTCCGGGGAGCTGTTTTTT.

This clonotype occurred many times. This chain connects TRBV5-1 to TRBJ2-5, with TRBD1 as a possible D gene (5 bases). In germline, CDR1 is SGHRS, CDR2 YFSETQ. With 4 bases removed from V and 4 bases from J, the gap between germline ends came to 14 bases. The CDR3 loop spans 14 amino acids. Written as DNA, the CDR3 is TGCGCCAGCAGCCAGGGTCGGGCTGCAGAGACCCAGTACTTC. Its protein is CASSQGRAAETQYF.

This clonotype was seen repeatedly, ten times or more. The V call is TRBV27, the J call TRBJ2-5; possible D gene TRBD1, 6 bases. The CDR3 extends over 15 amino acids. Looked up from germline, CDR1 is MNHEY and CDR2 is SMNVEV (reference sequence). Trimming shortened V by 1 base and J by 10 bases, and 19 bases separated the two germline ends. CDR3 amino acids: CASSLFSTLPGDQYF. The CDR3 region has the DNA TGTGCCAGCAGTTTATTCTCGACCCTCCCAGGGGACCAGTACTTC.

This clonotype appeared many times. This sequence joins TRBV12-3 or TRBV12-4 and TRBJ2-5, with TRBD1 matching 10 bases. J was trimmed by 5 bases and V by 5 bases; bases with no gene match: 5. There are 14 residues in the CDR3. The CDR3 DNA sequence: TGTGCCAGCAGTGGACAGGGGGTTTGGGAGACCCAGTACTTC. Translation gives CASSGQGVWETQYF.

This clonotype was recorded many times. The CDR3 spells CSARRWGGTSGGTDTQYF. DNA for the CDR3: TGCAGTGCTAGAAGATGGGGGGGGACTAGCGGGGGCACAGATACGCAGTATTTT. This sequence joins TRBV20-1 and TRBJ2-3, with 13 bases that match TRBD2. This CDR3 is built from 18 residues. Germline V gene sequence: CDR1 DFQATT, CDR2 SNEGSKA (reference sequence). Losses at the gene ends were 2 bases for V and 1 base for J; bases not matched to a gene: 9.

This clonotype was picked up many times. The chain employs TRBV6-1 and TRBJ1-1; 10 nucleotides line up with TRBD1. J was trimmed by 7 bases and V by 6 bases; bases with no gene match: 11. The CDR3 sequence is 15 residues long. Per the germline V gene, CDR1 is MNHNS and CDR2 is SASEGT. CDR3 nucleotide sequence: TGTGCCAGCAGGACAGGGGGCGCCGGAGAAATTGAAGCTTTCTTT. Translating gives CASRTGGAGEIEAFF.

This clonotype was counted at least ten times. V usage is TRBV2 and J usage is TRBJ2-1; possibly TRBD2 for D (6 bases). Germline V gene data show CDR1 as SNHLY and CDR2 as FYNNEI. There are 18 residues in the CDR3. The V and J ends lost 6 bases and 1 base respectively, with 22 bases between them. CDR3 bases: TGTGCCAGCAGCTACTCACCCAGGGAGACTAGTTCCTACAATGAGCAGTTCTTC. It is translated as CASSYSPRETSSYNEQFF. Looking up the rest from reference TRBV2 and TRBJ2-1 gives the full variable domain: EPEVTQTPSHQVTQMGQEVILRCVPISNHLYFYWYRQILGQKVEFLVSFYNNEISEKSEIFDDQFSVERPDGSNFTLKIRSTKLEDSAMYFCASSYSPRETSSYNEQFFGPGTRLTVL.

This clonotype was seen many times. This sequence joins TRBV5-1 and TRBJ1-3; D is uncertain. Trimming removed 0 bases from V and 4 bases from J, with 11 bases in between. Germline lookup yields CDR1 SGHRS and CDR2 YFSETQ. The CDR3 is 15 amino acids. CDR3 residues: CASSLVPLSGNTIYF. CDR3 DNA sequence: TGCGCCAGCAGCTTGGTGCCTCTCTCCGGAAACACCATATATTTT.

Ten or more counts support this clonotype. The J gene is TRBJ2-3, the V gene TRBV11-2; D possibly matches TRBD1 or TRBD2 (6 bases each). V lost 6 bases and J lost 4, with 17 bases in between. The CDR3 has 15 amino acids. CDR1 is SGHAT, CDR2 FQNNGV, per germline. CDR3 loop: CASRLGNGGSDTQYF. The CDR3 DNA follows: TGTGCCAGCAGATTGGGGAACGGGGGCTCAGATACGCAGTATTTT. The full variable domain, its missing parts supplied by reference TRBV11-2 and TRBJ2-3, is EAGVAQSPRYKIIEKRQSVAFWCNPISGHATLYWYQQILGQGPKLLIQFQNNGVVDDSQLPKDRFSAERLKGVDSTLKIQPAKLEDSAVYLCASRLGNGGSDTQYFGPGTRLTVL.

This clonotype was counted ten times or more. The genes are TRBV6-1 and TRBJ2-1; tentative D call: TRBD2 (5 bases). With 2 bases removed from V and 10 bases from J, the gap between germline ends came to 21 bases. This CDR3 contains 16 residues. The germline gives CDR1 MNHNS, CDR2 SASEGT. Here the CDR3 reads CASSELSSEASIEQFF. In nucleotides, the CDR3 is TGTGCCAGCAGTGAACTGAGTAGCGAGGCGTCAATCGAGCAGTTCTTC.

The chain has TRBV27 and TRBJ1-6; D gene uncertain. The V gene's germline CDR1 is MNHEY and CDR2 SMNVEV (reference sequence). V lost 3 bases and J lost 11, with 11 bases in between. This CDR3 is 13 amino acids long. In nucleotides, the CDR3 is TGTGCCAGCAGTTTCGACTCCCAGCCACCCCTCCACTTT. It specifies CASSFDSQPPLHF.

This clonotype was found many times. The gene calls are TRBV20-1 and TRBJ2-7, with TRBD2 as a possible D gene (6 bases). The CDR3 sequence is 14 residues long. Germline assignment: CDR1 DFQATT and CDR2 SNEGSKA (reference sequence). V was trimmed by 5 bases and J by 0 bases, leaving 14 bases between them. The CDR3 loop reads CSASAGSLSYEQYF. As DNA, the CDR3 is TGCAGTGCTTCCGCGGGGTCGCTCTCCTACGAGCAGTACTTC.

This clonotype showed up many times. The V call is TRBV28, the J call TRBJ1-1; possible D gene TRBD1, 5 bases. CDR1 MDHEN and CDR2 SYDVKM come from the germline V gene. The ends were cut back, 5 bases at V and 3 bases at J, with 13 bases in the middle. CDR3 length: 14 residues. The CDR3: CASSDGHPHTEAFF. CDR3 DNA sequence: TGTGCCAGCAGTGACGGACATCCTCACACTGAAGCTTTCTTT.

This clonotype was observed at least ten times. CDR3 in amino acids: CATSREAGRREQYF. In DNA form, the CDR3 reads TGTGCCACCAGCAGAGAAGCAGGGCGGCGCGAGCAGTACTTC. This sequence joins TRBV15 and TRBJ2-7; tentative D call: TRBD1 (5 bases). The CDR3 spans 14 residues. Trimming left V 0 bases short and J 6 bases short, with 12 bases between. CDR1 is LNHNV and CDR2 is YYDKDF in the germline V gene (reference sequence).

This clonotype occurred many times. The chain carries TRBV5-1 and TRBJ1-1; D ambiguous. The germline V gene has CDR1 SGHRS and CDR2 YFSETQ. The V end was cut by 0 bases, the J end by 1 base, with 4 bases between. The length of the CDR3 is 13 residues. The chain's CDR3 is CASSLGANTEAFF. Written as DNA, the CDR3 is TGCGCCAGCAGCTTGGGAGCGAACACTGAAGCTTTCTTT.

This chain joins TRBV6-1 and TRBJ2-3, with a possible D match to TRBD2 (7 bases). Trimming took off 5 bases at V and 5 bases at J, with 11 bases between the two ends. In germline, CDR1 is MNHNS, CDR2 SASEGT. CDR3 length: 13 residues. CDR3 region: CASSFGGQDTQYF. The CDR3, as DNA: TGTGCCAGCAGTTTCGGGGGGCAAGATACGCAGTATTTT.

This clonotype occurred many times. The V and J genes are TRBV20-1 and TRBJ2-1, with 7 bases fitting TRBD2. Looked up from germline, CDR1 is DFQATT and CDR2 is SNEGSKA (reference sequence). The CDR3 runs 16 residues. The J segment lost 3 bases and the V segment lost 3 bases, leaving 11 bases of the junction unmatched. The CDR3 reads CSARDRLAGDYNEQFF. In DNA form, the CDR3 reads TGCAGTGCTAGGGACCGACTAGCAGGCGACTACAATGAGCAGTTCTTC.

This clonotype was seen repeatedly, ten times or more. The rearrangement links TRBV20-1 to TRBJ1-5; D call uncertain. The CDR3 has 12 amino acids. V was pared by 6 bases and J by 4 bases, with 10 bases between. Germline V lookup: CDR1 DFQATT, CDR2 SNEGSKA (reference sequence). The CDR3 nucleotides read TGCAGTGCCCGCCCGGGGAATCAGCCCCAGCATTTT. Protein sequence: CSARPGNQPQHF.

V and J are TRBV12-3 or TRBV12-4 and TRBJ1-5; 9 nucleotides align to TRBD1. This CDR3 is built from 16 residues. The V and J ends lost 6 bases and 7 bases, in that order; junction bases with no gene match: 13. CDR3 protein: CASRAQGQGWHQPQHF. CDR3 bases: TGTGCCAGCAGAGCTCAAGGACAGGGGTGGCACCAGCCCCAGCATTTT.

This chain links TRBV7-9 with TRBJ1-4, with D perhaps TRBD1 (5 bases). Trimming cost V 1 base and J 4 bases, with 16 bases left between them. This CDR3 spans 17 amino acids. Germline V gene data show CDR1 as SEHNR and CDR2 as FQNEAQ (reference sequence). The CDR3 nucleotides are TGTGCCAGCAGCTTAGTTGCCGGGGGAAGAGATAATGAAAAACTGTTTTTT. Its protein product is CASSLVAGGRDNEKLFF.

In its sample, this clonotype was seen many times. The rearrangement joins TRBV5-6 to TRBJ2-2; D is perhaps TRBD2 (5 bases). The CDR3 loop spans 13 amino acids. Germline values: CDR1 SGHDT, CDR2 YYEEEE. V was trimmed by 1 base and J by 7 bases, leaving 8 bases between them. DNA of the CDR3: TGTGCCAGCAGCTTGCGGGGTGTCGGGGAGCTGTTTTTT. Amino acid sequence: CASSLRGVGELFF.

This clonotype has ten or more counts. V and J are TRBV4-1 and TRBJ1-1; 7 nucleotides match TRBD1. V was clipped by 4 bases and J by 5 bases; unmatched bases: 4. CDR1 and CDR2 from the germline V gene are MGHRA and YSYEKL. The CDR3 is 13 residues long. The DNA of the CDR3 is TGCGCCAGCAGCCCCAGACAGGGTACTGAAGCTTTCTTT. Translated, it gives CASSPRQGTEAFF.